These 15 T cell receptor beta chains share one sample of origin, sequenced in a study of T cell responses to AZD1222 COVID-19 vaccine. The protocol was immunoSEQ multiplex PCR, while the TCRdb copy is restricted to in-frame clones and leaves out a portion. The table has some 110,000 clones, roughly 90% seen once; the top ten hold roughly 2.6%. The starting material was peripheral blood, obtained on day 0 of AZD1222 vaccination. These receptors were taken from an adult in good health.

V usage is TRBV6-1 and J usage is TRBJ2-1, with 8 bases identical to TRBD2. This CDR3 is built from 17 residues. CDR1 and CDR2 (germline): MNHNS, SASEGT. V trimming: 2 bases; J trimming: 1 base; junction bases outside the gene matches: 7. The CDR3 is CASSEFSTSGSYNEQFF. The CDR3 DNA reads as TGTGCCAGCAGTGAATTTTCAACTAGCGGTTCCTACAATGAGCAGTTCTTC.

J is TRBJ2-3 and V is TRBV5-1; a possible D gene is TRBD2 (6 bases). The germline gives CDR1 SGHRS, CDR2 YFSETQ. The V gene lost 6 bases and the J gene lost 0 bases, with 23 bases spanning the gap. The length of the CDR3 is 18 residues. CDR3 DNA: TGCGCCAGCAAATCCTACGGGCTAGCGCATTCTAGCACAGATACGCAGTATTTT. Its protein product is CASKSYGLAHSSTDTQYF.

In nucleotides, the CDR3 is TGTGCCAGCAGCGCCACCGAATTCCAAGAGACCCAGTACTTC. Translated: CASSATEFQETQYF. V is TRBV9 and J is TRBJ2-5, with D unresolved. The CDR3 has 14 residues. Germline V gene sequence: CDR1 SGDLS, CDR2 YYNGEE. The germline V and J ends were trimmed by 3 bases and 1 base, with 10 bases remaining between them.

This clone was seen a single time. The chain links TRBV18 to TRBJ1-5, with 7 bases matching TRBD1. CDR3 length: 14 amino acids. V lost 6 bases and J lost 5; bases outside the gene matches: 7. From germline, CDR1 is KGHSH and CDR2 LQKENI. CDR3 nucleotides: TGTGCCAGCTCCTTGACAGGGCCTGATCAGCCCCAGCATTTT. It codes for CASSLTGPDQPQHF.

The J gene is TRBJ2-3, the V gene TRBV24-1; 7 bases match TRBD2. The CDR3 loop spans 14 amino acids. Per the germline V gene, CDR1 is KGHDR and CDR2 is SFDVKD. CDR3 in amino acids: CALAGAPRTDTQYF. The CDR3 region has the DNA TGTGCGCTTGCGGGAGCCCCCCGCACAGATACGCAGTATTTT.

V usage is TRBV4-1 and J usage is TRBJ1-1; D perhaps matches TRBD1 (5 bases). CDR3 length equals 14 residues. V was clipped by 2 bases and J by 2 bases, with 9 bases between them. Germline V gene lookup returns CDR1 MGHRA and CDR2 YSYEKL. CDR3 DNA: TGCGCCAGCAGCCAATGGACACTAAACACTGAAGCTTTCTTT. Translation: CASSQWTLNTEAFF.

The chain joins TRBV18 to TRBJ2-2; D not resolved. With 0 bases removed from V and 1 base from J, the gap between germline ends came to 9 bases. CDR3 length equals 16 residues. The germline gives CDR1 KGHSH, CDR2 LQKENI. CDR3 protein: CASSPPVGLNTGELFF. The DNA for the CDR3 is TGTGCCAGCTCACCACCCGTTGGGCTGAACACCGGGGAGCTGTTTTTT.

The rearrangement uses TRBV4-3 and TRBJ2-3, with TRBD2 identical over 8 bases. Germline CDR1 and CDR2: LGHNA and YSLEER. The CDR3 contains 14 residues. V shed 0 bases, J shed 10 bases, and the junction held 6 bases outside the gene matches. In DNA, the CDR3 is TGCGCCAGCAGCCAAGATCAGGGGCGGGGGGCGCAGTATTTT. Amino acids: CASSQDQGRGAQYF.

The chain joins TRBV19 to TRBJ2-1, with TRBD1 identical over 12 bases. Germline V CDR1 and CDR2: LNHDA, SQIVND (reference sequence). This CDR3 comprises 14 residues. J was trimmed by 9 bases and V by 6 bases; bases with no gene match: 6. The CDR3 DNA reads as TGTGCCAGTAGGGGACAGGGGGCTAGTCGTGAGCAGTTCTTC. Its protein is CASRGQGASREQFF.

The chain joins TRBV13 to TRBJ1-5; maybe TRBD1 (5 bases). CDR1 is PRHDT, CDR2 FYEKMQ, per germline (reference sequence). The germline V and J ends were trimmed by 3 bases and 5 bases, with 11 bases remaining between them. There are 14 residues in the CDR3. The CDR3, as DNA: TGTGCCAGCAGCTTGGGGCGCGGAGATCAGCCCCAGCATTTT. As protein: CASSLGRGDQPQHF. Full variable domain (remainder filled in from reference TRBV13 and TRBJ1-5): AAGVIQSPRHLIKEKRETATLKCYPIPRHDTVYWYQQGPGQDPQFLISFYEKMQSDKGSIPDRFSAQQFSDYHSELNMSSLELGDSALYFCASSLGRGDQPQHFGDGTRLSIL.

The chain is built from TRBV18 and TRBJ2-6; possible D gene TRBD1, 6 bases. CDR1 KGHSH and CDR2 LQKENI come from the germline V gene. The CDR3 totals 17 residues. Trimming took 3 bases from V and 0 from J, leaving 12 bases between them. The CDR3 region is CASSPQGPGSGANVLTF. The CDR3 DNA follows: TGTGCCAGCTCACCGCAGGGGCCGGGCTCTGGGGCCAACGTCCTGACTTTC.

CDR3 coding DNA: TGTGCCAGCAGCAACAACTCCGGGACTAGAGCTGGTACAGCCTTAGGTGAGCAGTTCTTC. Encoded protein: CASSNNSGTRAGTALGEQFF. The V call is TRBV21-1, the J call TRBJ2-1; TRBD2 is the table's D call and was not checked against the DNA. TRBV21-1 has pseudogene status. The length of the CDR3 is 20 residues.

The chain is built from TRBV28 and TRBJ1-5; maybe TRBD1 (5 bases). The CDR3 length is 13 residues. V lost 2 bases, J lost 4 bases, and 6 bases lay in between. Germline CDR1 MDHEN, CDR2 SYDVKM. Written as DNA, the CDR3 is TGTGCCAGCAGTTTAGACAGAAATCAGCCCCAGCATTTT. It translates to CASSLDRNQPQHF.

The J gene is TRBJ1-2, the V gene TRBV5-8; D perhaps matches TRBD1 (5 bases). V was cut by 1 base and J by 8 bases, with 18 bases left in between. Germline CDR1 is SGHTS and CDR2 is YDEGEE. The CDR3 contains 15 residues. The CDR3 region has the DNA TGTGCCAGCAGCTTGACCTTGACAGCTACCAGGGGCTACACCTTC. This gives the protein CASSLTLTATRGYTF.

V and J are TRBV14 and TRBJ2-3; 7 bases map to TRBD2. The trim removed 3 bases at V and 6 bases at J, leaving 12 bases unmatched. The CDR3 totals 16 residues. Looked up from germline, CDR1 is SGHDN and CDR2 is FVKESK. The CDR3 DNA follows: TGTGCCAGCAGCCACGGGAGGCACGGGTACCCGGATACGCAGTATTTT. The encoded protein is CASSHGRHGYPDTQYF.